The TCR beta chain under discussion was sequenced for a study of spatial heterogeneity in lung cancer. On the study more broadly: Consistent detection of more beta-chain than alpha-chain sequences was observed. TCR transcript abundance in tumor regions was strongly correlated with the T cell module score obtained from matched bulk RNA-seq. Raw reads showed each unique TCR and UMI combination turning up more than ten times on average. Overall study findings and caveats: Expanded alpha and beta TCR counts within tumors tracked tumor mutation counts.

Time point reported: sample taken at primary tumor resection. Whole RNA from tumor, nontumor lung or frozen PBMC was sequenced unsorted. Trimming left V 6 bases short and J 8 bases short, with 7 bases between. The CDR3 sequence is 9 residues long. The germline V gene has CDR1 DFQATT and CDR2 SNEGSKA (reference sequence). Using its own MiXCR run on the 5' RACE reads, TCRdb lists one record per CDR3 protein. The data hold several thousand distinct CDR3 sequences, with 11% to 15% observed a single time. As to this clonotype: Its antigen is still unknown.

The source was lung tumor tissue, collected at surgery. The V gene is TRBV20-1, the J gene TRBJ1-2; D gene ambiguous. The clonotype comes from a female donor with early-stage non-small cell lung cancer. CDR3 sequence reads: CSAGQGYTF. In nucleotides, the CDR3 is TGCAGTGCAGGGCAGGGCTACACCTTC.